There are a few counts of the clone carrying this T cell receptor (beta chain). Its specificity is not known. The data derive from a study of response to subunit inactivated influenza vaccine. The CDR3 loop spans 15 amino acids. J gave up 4 bases and V 1 base, and 6 bases lay outside the gene matches. Germline CDR1 and CDR2: DFQATT and SNEGSKA (reference sequence). TCRdb used MiXCR to reprocess the RT-PCR reads, holding one entry per CDR3 protein. The table has some 500,000 distinct CDR3 sequences, roughly 25% seen once. Study-level findings and limits: The authors offered the suggestion that each seasonal influenza vaccination recruits few new T cells.

This TCR was recovered from a man aged 45 to 65 who received an inactivated influenza vaccine. V gene TRBV20-1 combines with J gene TRBJ2-5, with 10 bases that match TRBD2. Sample: CD4+ T cells sorted from PBMCs, taken around 5 days after vaccination. The CDR3 coding sequence is TGCAGTGCTAGAGGAGAAGCGGGGGGGCCAGAGACCCAGTACTTC. Its protein is CSARGEAGGPETQYF.